The 5 T cell receptor beta chains below come from one sample, sequenced in a study of blood T cells in healthy people across ages. Through a sample-barcoded 5' primer and a J-beta primer mix, a second PCR was run for 7 to 11 cycles. Each CDR3 protein gets one entry after TCRdb re-called the 5' RACE reads with MiXCR. The data hold 1.5 million to 2 million distinct CDR3 sequences, with 25% to 30% observed a single time. Sequenced material: blood. Source of these receptors: a woman aged 25 to 45 in good health.

This clonotype was seen more than once but under ten times. CDR3 sequence: CASSPEFQREGLGTDTQYF. The CDR3 nucleotides are TGTGCCAGCAGTCCTGAGTTCCAGCGGGAGGGCCTCGGCACAGATACGCAGTATTTT. The genes are TRBV7-9 and TRBJ2-3, with 10 bases lining up with TRBD2. V gave up 6 bases and J gave up 1 base; unmatched junction bases: 16. CDR1 and CDR2 (germline): SEHNR, FQNEAQ (reference sequence). This CDR3 contains 19 residues.

V is TRBV28 and J is TRBJ2-7, with 11 bases identical to TRBD2. The germline gives CDR1 MDHEN, CDR2 SYDVKM. The CDR3 spans 16 residues. V was clipped by 5 bases and J by 3 bases; unmatched bases: 9. As DNA, the CDR3 is TGTGCCAGCAGTGCGCCTAGCGGGGGGACTTTCTACGAGCAGTACTTC. Translation gives CASSAPSGGTFYEQYF.

Regarding this clonotype: A much larger clone lies one base from this, so it may be a read error. The chain combines TRBV6-1 with TRBJ2-4; D not certain. The end of the DNA fits TRBJ2-5 better, so the J call may be wrong. Per the germline V gene, CDR1 is MNHNS and CDR2 is SASEGT. The CDR3 length is 13 residues. The CDR3, as DNA: TGTGTCAGCAGTAGGGTGTTTGGGGAGACCCAGTACTTC. This gives the protein CVSSRVFGETQYF.

The chain combines TRBV20-1 with TRBJ2-4; D is possibly TRBD2 (6 bases). The last part of the DNA fits TRBJ2-7 better; the J call may be wrong. In germline, CDR1 is DFQATT, CDR2 SNEGSKA (reference sequence). The CDR3 extends over 13 amino acids. The CDR3 coding sequence is TGCAGTGCCAACTTTCCCCCGGGGGACGAGCAGTACTTC. Encoded protein: CSANFPPGDEQYF.

The chain uses TRBV5-1 and TRBJ2-1, with a weak D call TRBD2 (5 bases). V was pared by 0 bases and J by 0 bases, with 13 bases between. The CDR3 is 17 residues long. From germline, CDR1 is SGHRS and CDR2 YFSETQ. The CDR3 coding sequence is TGCGCCAGCAGCTTGGTTGGACTCCGGAGCTCCTACAATGAGCAGTTCTTC. Protein sequence: CASSLVGLRSSYNEQFF.